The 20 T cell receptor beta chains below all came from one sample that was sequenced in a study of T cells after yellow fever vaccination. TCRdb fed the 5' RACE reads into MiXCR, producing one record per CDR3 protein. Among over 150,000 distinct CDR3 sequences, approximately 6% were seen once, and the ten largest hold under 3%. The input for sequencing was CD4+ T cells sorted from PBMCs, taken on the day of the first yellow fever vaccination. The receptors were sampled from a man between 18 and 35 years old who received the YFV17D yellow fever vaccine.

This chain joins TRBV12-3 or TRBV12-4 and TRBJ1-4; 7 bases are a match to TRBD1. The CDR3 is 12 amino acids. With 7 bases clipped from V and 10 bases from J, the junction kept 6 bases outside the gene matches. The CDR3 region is CASKQGWGKLFF. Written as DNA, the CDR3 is TGTGCCAGCAAACAGGGGTGGGGAAAACTGTTTTTT.

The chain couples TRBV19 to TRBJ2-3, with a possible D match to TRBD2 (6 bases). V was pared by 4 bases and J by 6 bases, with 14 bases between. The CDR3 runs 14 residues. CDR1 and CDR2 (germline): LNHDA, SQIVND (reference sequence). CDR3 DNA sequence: TGTGCCAGTAGTAATCCGGGTGGGGGGGATACGCAGTATTTT. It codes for CASSNPGGGDTQYF.

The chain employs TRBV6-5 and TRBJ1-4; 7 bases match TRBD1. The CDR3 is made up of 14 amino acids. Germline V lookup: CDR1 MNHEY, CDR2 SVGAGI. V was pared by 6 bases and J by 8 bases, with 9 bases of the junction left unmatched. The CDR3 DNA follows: TGTGCCAGCAGCAATACAGGGGCTAGCGAAAAACTGTTTTTT. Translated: CASSNTGASEKLFF.

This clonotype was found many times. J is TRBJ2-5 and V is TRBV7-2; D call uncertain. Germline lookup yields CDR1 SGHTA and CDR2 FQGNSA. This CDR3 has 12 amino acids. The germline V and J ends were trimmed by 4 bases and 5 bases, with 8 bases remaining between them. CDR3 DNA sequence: TGTGCCAGCAGCTCCAGGCTGGAGACCCAGTACTTC. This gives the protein CASSSRLETQYF.

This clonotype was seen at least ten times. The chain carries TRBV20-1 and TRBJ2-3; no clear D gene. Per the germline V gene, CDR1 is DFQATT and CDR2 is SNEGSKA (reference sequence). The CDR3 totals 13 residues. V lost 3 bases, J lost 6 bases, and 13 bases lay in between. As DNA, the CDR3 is TGCAGTGCTAGTCGGCCAGACTGGGATACGCAGTATTTT. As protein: CSASRPDWDTQYF.

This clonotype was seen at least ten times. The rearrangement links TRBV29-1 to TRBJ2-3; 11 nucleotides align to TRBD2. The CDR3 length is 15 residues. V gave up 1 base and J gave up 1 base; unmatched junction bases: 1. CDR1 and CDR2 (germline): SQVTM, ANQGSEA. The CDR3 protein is CSVEGLAGRTDTQYF. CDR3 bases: TGCAGCGTTGAAGGACTAGCGGGGCGCACAGATACGCAGTATTTT.

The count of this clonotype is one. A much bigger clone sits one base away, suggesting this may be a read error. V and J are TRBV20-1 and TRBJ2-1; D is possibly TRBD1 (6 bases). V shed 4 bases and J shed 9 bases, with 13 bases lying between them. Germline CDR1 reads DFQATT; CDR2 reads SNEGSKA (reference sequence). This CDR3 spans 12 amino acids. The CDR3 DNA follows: TGCAGTGCTAACCGGGACAAGCTTGAGCAGTTCTTC. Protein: CSANRDKLEQFF.

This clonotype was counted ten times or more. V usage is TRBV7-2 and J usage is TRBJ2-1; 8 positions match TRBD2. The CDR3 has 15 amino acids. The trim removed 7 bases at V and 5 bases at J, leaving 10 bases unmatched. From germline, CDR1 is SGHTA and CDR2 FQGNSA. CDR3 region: CASTNRRGANNEQFF. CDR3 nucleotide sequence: TGTGCCAGCACCAACCGGCGGGGGGCAAACAATGAGCAGTTCTTC.

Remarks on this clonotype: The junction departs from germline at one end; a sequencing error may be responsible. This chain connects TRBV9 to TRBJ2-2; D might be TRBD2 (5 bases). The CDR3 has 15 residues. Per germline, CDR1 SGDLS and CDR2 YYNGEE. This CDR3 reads CASGVEGGATGELFF. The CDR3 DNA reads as TGTGCCAGCGGCGTAGAGGGTGGAGCCACCGGGGAGCTGTTTTTT. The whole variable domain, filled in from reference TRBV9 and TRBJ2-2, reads DSGVTQTPKHLITATGQRVTLRCSPRSGDLSVYWYQQSLDQGLQFLIQYYNGEERAKGNILERFSAQQFPDLHSELNLSSLELGDSALYFCASGVEGGATGELFFGEGSRLTVL.

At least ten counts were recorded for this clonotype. CDR3 in amino acids: CASSTGQGQYF. For the CDR3, the DNA is TGTGCCAGCAGCACAGGACAGGGCCAGTACTTC. The J gene is TRBJ2-7, the V gene TRBV7-2, with 8 bases that match TRBD1. Looked up from germline, CDR1 is SGHTA and CDR2 is FQGNSA. J lost 10 bases, V lost 5 bases, and 4 bases had no gene match. This CDR3 comprises 11 residues.

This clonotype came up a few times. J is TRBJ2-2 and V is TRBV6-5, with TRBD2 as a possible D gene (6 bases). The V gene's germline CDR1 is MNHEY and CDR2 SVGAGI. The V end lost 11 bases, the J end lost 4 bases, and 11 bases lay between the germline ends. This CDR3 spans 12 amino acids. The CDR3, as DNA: TGTGCCTGTGGGGGGATCACCGGGGAGCTGTTTTTT. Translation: CACGGITGELFF.

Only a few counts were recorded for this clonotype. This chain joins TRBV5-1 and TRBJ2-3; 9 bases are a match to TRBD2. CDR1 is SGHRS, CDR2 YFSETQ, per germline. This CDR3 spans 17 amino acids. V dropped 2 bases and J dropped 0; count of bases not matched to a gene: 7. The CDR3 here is CASSFGLLAGSTDTQYF. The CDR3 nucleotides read TGCGCCAGCAGCTTTGGACTTCTAGCGGGGAGCACAGATACGCAGTATTTT.

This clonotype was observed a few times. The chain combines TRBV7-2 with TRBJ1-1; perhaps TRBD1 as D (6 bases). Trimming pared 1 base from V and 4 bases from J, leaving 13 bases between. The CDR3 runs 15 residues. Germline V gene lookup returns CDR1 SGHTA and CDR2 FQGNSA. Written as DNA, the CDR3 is TGTGCCAGCAGCTTAGAGGGCAGGGGAATCACTGAAGCTTTCTTT. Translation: CASSLEGRGITEAFF.

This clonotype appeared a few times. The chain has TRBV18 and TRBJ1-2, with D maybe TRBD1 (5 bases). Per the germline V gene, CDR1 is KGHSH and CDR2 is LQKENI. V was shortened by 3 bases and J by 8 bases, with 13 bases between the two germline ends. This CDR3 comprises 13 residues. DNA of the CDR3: TGTGCCAGCTCACCTTCCGGGACTGAAGGCTACACCTTC. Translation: CASSPSGTEGYTF.

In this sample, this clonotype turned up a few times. The CDR3 protein is CASSYSTGGIYEQFF. The CDR3 DNA reads as TGTGCCAGCAGTTACTCGACAGGGGGAATCTATGAGCAGTTCTTC. The gene calls are TRBV6-5 and TRBJ2-1, with 9 nucleotides matching TRBD1. V lost 0 bases and J lost 8; bases outside the gene matches: 5. The CDR3 is made up of 15 amino acids. CDR1 is MNHEY, CDR2 SVGAGI, per germline.

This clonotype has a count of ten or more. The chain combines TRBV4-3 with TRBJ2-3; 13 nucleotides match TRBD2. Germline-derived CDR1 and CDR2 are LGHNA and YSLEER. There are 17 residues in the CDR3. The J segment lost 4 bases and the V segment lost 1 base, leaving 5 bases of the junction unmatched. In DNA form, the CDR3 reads TGCGCCAGCAGCCAAGGCTGGACTAGCGGGGGCGCAGATACGCAGTATTTT. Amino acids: CASSQGWTSGGADTQYF.

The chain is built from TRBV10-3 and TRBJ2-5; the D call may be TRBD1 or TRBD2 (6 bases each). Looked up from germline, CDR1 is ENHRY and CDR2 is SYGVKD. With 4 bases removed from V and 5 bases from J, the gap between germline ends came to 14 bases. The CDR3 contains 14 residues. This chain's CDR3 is CAISGGGSLETQYF. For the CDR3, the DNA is TGTGCCATCAGTGGAGGGGGGTCCTTGGAGACCCAGTACTTC.

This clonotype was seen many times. The CDR3 here is CAISLLGWTEAFF. The CDR3 DNA follows: TGTGCCATCAGCCTGCTCGGATGGACTGAAGCTTTCTTT. The chain employs TRBV10-3 and TRBJ1-1; D ambiguous. Between the trimmed V and J ends, which lost 6 bases and 5 bases, there was a span of 13 bases. This CDR3 is 13 amino acids long. Germline V lookup: CDR1 ENHRY, CDR2 SYGVKD.

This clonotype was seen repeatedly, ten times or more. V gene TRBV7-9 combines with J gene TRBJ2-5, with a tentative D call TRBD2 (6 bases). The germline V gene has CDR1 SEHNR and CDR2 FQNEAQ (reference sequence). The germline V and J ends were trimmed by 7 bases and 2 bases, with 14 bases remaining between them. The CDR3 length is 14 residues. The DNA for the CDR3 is TGTGCCAGCACTCCGGGGACTTCTCAAGAGACCCAGTACTTC. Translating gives CASTPGTSQETQYF.

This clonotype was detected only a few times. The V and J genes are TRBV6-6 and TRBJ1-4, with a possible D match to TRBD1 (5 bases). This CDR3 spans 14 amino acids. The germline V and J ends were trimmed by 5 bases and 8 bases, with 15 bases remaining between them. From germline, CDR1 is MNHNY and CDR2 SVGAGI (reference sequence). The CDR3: CASSRDGRREKLFF. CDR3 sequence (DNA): TGTGCCAGCAGTAGGGACGGCCGTAGAGAAAAACTGTTTTTT.